This TCR beta chain appears in the sequencing data of a study of cytomegalovirus exposure and HLA in healthy donors. The study's findings and limits: Per a prior analysis, the majority of TCR beta V segments were productive roughly 87% or roughly 30% of the time.

13 Jbeta primers and 60 Vbeta primers were used for the PCR. TCRdb's copy holds only in-frame clones and misses some; the assay was immunoSEQ multiplex PCR. This table has under 200,000 clones, over 60% appearing once. This CDR3 comprises 13 residues. The germline CDR1 and CDR2 sequences are GTSNPN and SVGIG (reference sequence). The germline V and J ends were trimmed by 1 base and 1 base, with 7 bases remaining between them. A note on this clone: Antigen unknown.

The clonotype originates from a man between 45 and 60 years old in good health and CMV-seropositive. V is TRBV30 and J is TRBJ1-1; possibly TRBD1 for D (5 bases). Sequencing input: PBMCs. CDR3 coding DNA: TGTGCCTGGAGTGAGGGGCCGAACACTGAAGCTTTCTTT. Protein product: CAWSEGPNTEAFF.